The rows below give T cell receptor beta chains drawn from one sample of a study of cytomegalovirus exposure and HLA in healthy donors. Produced via immunoSEQ multiplex PCR; TCRdb's table is partial and in-frame only. The sample lists 150,000 or so clones, around 75% occurring once. Material: PBMCs. Every receptor here comes from a man between 18 and 35 years old in good health and CMV-seropositive. CDR3s include the opening cysteine and the closing phenylalanine or tryptophan. The D gene is left open where the match is weak. Expanded clones get a size class; other rows say once, few or many, or leave the size out.

TRBJ1-6 NA NA TRBV7-2 CASSLLGGKADSPLHF TGTGCCAGCAGCTTACTCGGGGGAAAGGCTGATTCACCCCTCCACTTT
TRBJ2-2 NA few TRBV7-2 CASSSRVLNTGELFF TGTGCCAGCAGCTCCAGGGTTCTGAACACCGGGGAGCTGTTTTTT
TRBJ2-3 TRBD2 few TRBV11-3 CASRSGVAGVPDTQYF TGTGCCAGCAGGTCGGGCGTGGCGGGAGTACCAGATACGCAGTATTTT
TRBJ2-3 NA NA TRBV18 CASSPIVAEGTDTQYF TGTGCCAGCTCACCAATAGTAGCGGAGGGCACAGATACGCAGTATTTT
TRBJ1-2 NA few TRBV5-6 CASSLGIRGYGYTF TGTGCCAGCAGCTTGGGGATCAGGGGCTATGGCTACACCTTC
TRBJ1-3 NA NA TRBV21-1 CASSKTTGAMTSGNTIYF TGTGCCAGCAGCAAGACAACAGGGGCGATGACTTCTGGAAACACCATATATTTT
TRBJ2-5 NA NA TRBV5-1 CASSRSWSETQYF TGCGCCAGCAGTAGATCATGGTCGGAGACCCAGTACTTC
TRBJ2-1 NA NA TRBV30 CAWSGVYNEQFF TGTGCCTGGAGTGGAGTGTACAATGAGCAGTTCTTC
TRBJ1-2 TRBD1 NA TRBV30 CAWSVRVGQGFDGYTF TGTGCCTGGAGTGTACGGGTGGGACAGGGATTTGATGGCTACACCTTC
TRBJ2-3 NA NA TRBV6-1 CASSEIEGSADTQYF TGTGCCAGCAGTGAAATAGAGGGATCGGCAGATACGCAGTATTTT
TRBJ1-2 TRBD1 NA TRBV6-5 CASSYSDRVVYGYTF TGTGCCAGCAGTTACTCGGACAGGGTTGTCTATGGCTACACCTTC
TRBJ1-4 NA NA TRBV5-1 CASSPGSGNEKLFF TGCGCCAGCAGCCCTGGCTCGGGTAATGAAAAACTGTTTTTT
TRBJ1-2 NA NA TRBV30 CSRGTLGGYTF TGTTCCAGGGGAACTCTTGGTGGCTACACCTTC
TRBJ2-3 NA NA TRBV5-1 CASSSLSYTDTQYF TGCGCCAGCAGCTCCCTATCTTACACAGATACGCAGTATTTT
TRBJ1-1 TRBD1 few TRBV2 CASILDRGSNAEAFF TGTGCCAGCATCCTGGACAGGGGGTCTAACGCTGAAGCTTTCTTT
TRBJ1-2 NA NA TRBV6-5 CASSSGFYGYTF TGTGCCAGCAGTTCAGGGTTCTATGGCTACACCTTC
TRBJ1-1 NA NA TRBV6-5 CASSYSTASNTEAFF TGTGCCAGCAGTTACTCGACAGCCTCGAACACTGAAGCTTTCTTT
TRBJ2-3 NA NA TRBV29-1 CSVEGGGSTDTQYF TGCAGCGTTGAAGGTGGCGGGAGCACAGATACGCAGTATTTT
TRBJ2-1 NA few TRBV5-1 CASSLGGVDNEQFF TGCGCCAGCAGCTTGGGGGGGGTGGACAATGAGCAGTTCTTC
TRBJ1-2 NA NA TRBV30 CACRWARDYGYTF TGTGCCTGCCGTTGGGCTCGAGACTATGGCTACACCTTC
TRBJ1-5 TRBD1 few TRBV6-1 CASTNRGLGNQPQHF TGTGCCAGCACCAACAGGGGACTGGGCAATCAGCCCCAGCATTTT
TRBJ2-1 TRBD2 few TRBV29-1 CSVAVGTSRDEQFF TGCAGCGTGGCCGTCGGGACTAGTAGGGATGAGCAGTTCTTC
TRBJ1-4 NA NA TRBV6-1 CASSTNRANEKLFF TGTGCCAGCAGTACCAATCGAGCTAATGAAAAACTGTTTTTT
TRBJ1-1 NA NA TRBV5-1 CASGFDGHGSTEAFF TGCGCCAGCGGATTCGATGGACACGGGAGCACTGAAGCTTTCTTT
TRBJ2-2 NA NA TRBV7-3 CASSLAGLNTGELFF TGTGCCAGCAGCTTAGCGGGGCTGAACACCGGGGAGCTGTTTTTT